The 2 T cell receptor beta chains below were found in one sample sequenced in a study of shared clonotypes between healthy human individuals. Here immunoSEQ multiplex PCR was the method, and the copy in TCRdb shows in-frame clones only, minus some. The table has about 870,000 clones, 90% to 95% seen once; the top ten hold 20% to 30%. Terminally differentiated effector memory CD45RA+ cells were excluded by CCR7 positive selection of CD45RO-negative cells. Sequences were obtained from naive CD8+ T cells sorted from blood. These receptors were obtained from a man between 25 and 39 years old in good health.

This chain joins TRBV5-1 and TRBJ1-1; D remains unclear. The CDR3 has 13 residues. Trimming pared 5 bases from V and 4 bases from J, leaving 12 bases between. Germline V gene data show CDR1 as SGHRS and CDR2 as YFSETQ. The CDR3 bases are TGCGCCAGCAGACGGACTTTGGGCACTGAAGCTTTCTTT. Its translation: CASRRTLGTEAFF.

This clone was recorded only once. This chain connects TRBV7-8 to TRBJ2-3; D call uncertain. The V end lost 5 bases, the J end lost 5 bases, and 11 bases lay between the germline ends. The CDR3 loop spans 13 amino acids. CDR1 SGHVS and CDR2 FQNEAQ come from the germline V gene. CDR3 amino acids: CASSLEVLDTQYF. The DNA for the CDR3 is TGTGCCAGCAGCCTGGAAGTCCTAGATACGCAGTATTTT.